Below, 8 T cell receptor beta chains from the same sample are listed, as sequenced in a study of OX40 agonist ivuxolimab in advanced cancers. Sequencing was performed with immunoSEQ multiplex PCR; in TCRdb, only in-frame clones are kept and a portion is missing. Of under 25,000 clones in the sample, about 77% were seen once. The source material was CD4+ or CD8+ T cells sorted from blood, sampled in a trial of the OX40 agonist ivuxolimab. These receptors came from an adult with an advanced solid tumor such as melanoma, head and neck, liver or kidney cancer.

The J gene is TRBJ2-7, the V gene TRBV29-1; maybe TRBD2 (6 bases). Per germline, CDR1 SQVTM and CDR2 ANQGSEA. The V and J ends lost 3 bases and 7 bases respectively, with 13 bases between them. The length of the CDR3 is 12 residues. The CDR3 sequence is CSVDGGFGEQYF. CDR3 sequence (DNA): TGCAGCGTTGATGGAGGGTTCGGTGAGCAGTACTTC.

The J gene is TRBJ1-5, the V gene TRBV9; D may be TRBD1 (6 bases). V lost 0 bases and J lost 3, with 10 bases in between. The CDR3 runs to 15 residues. In germline, CDR1 is SGDLS, CDR2 YYNGEE. CDR3 in DNA: TGTGCCAGCAGCGTAGGTCAGGGGATCAATCAGCCCCAGCATTTT. Translated, it gives CASSVGQGINQPQHF.

For this clone: One end of the junction does not line up with germline, which may come from a read error. The V gene is TRBV7-9, the J gene TRBJ2-7; 7 positions agree with TRBD1. The CDR3 runs 15 residues. Germline CDR1 reads SEHNR; CDR2 reads FQNEAQ (reference sequence). The DNA for the CDR3 is TGCGCCAGCAGCCAAGACGACAGGGCCTCCTACGAGCAGTACTTC. The encoded protein is CASSQDDRASYEQYF.

J is TRBJ2-7 and V is TRBV28; 7 nucleotides agree with TRBD2. The CDR3 runs to 14 residues. Germline V gene sequence: CDR1 MDHEN, CDR2 SYDVKM. With V trimmed by 5 bases and J by 4 bases, 8 bases remained unmatched. CDR3 nucleotides: TGTGCCAGCAGTGTCGGGGGGACGAATTACGAGCAGTACTTC. Encoded protein: CASSVGGTNYEQYF.

The chain employs TRBV5-4 and TRBJ2-2; D might be TRBD1 or TRBD2, each matching 6 bases. The CDR3 runs 16 residues. CDR1 is SGHNT, CDR2 YYREEE, per germline (reference sequence). Trimming left V 2 bases short and J 0 bases short, with 11 bases between. The CDR3 DNA follows: TGTGCCAGCAGCTTCCTGGGGGGCGCGAACACCGGGGAGCTGTTTTTT. Encoded protein: CASSFLGGANTGELFF.

The V gene is TRBV15, the J gene TRBJ2-7, with 8 bases matching TRBD2. CDR1 is LNHNV and CDR2 is YYDKDF in the germline V gene (reference sequence). The CDR3 sequence is 16 residues long. V lost 6 bases, J lost 5 bases, and 15 bases stayed unmatched. The CDR3 nucleotides read TGTGCCACCAGGAGTAGTACTAGCGGCGTTCCCCACGAGCAGTACTTC. Encoded protein: CATRSSTSGVPHEQYF.

The gene calls are TRBV4-1 and TRBJ2-7; perhaps TRBD1 as D (5 bases). The V gene's germline CDR1 is MGHRA and CDR2 YSYEKL. CDR3 length equals 15 residues. Trimming removed 3 bases from V and 2 bases from J, with 14 bases in between. The CDR3 nucleotides are TGCGCCAGCAGCCAGGATGGCAGGGTAACCTACGAGCAGTACTTC. Its protein is CASSQDGRVTYEQYF.

The rearrangement links TRBV6-6 to TRBJ2-7; 10 bases match TRBD2. CDR3 size: 14 residues. Germline CDR1 MNHNY, CDR2 SVGAGI (reference sequence). Trimming took 0 bases from V and 5 from J; bases not matched to a gene: 1. The CDR3 sequence: CASSYSLAGDEQYF. In DNA, the CDR3 is TGTGCCAGCAGTTACTCCCTAGCGGGAGACGAGCAGTACTTC.